Here is one T cell receptor (beta chain) with its context. The source of the sample is a study of blood T cell repertoires in COVID-19. Study overall: Acute-phase and convalescent COVID-19 samples originated in the United States, Italy and Spain.

Study processing details: Amplification with reference gene primers provided the estimates of nucleated cell counts. Profiled with immunoSEQ multiplex PCR; TCRdb holds only in-frame clones, not every one. For V, J and clone size, that table is used; D and trimming come from the DNA. The table records about 200,000 clones, about 88% of them present only once. Per the germline V gene, CDR1 is SGHKS and CDR2 is YYEKEE (reference sequence). The V and J ends lost 2 bases and 0 bases respectively, with 17 bases between them. The CDR3 has 18 residues. The Seattle site enrolled patients during active infection and followed them longitudinally.

The chain joins TRBV5-5 to TRBJ2-2; maybe TRBD1 (5 bases). This TCR derives from a man between 45 and 60 years old with COVID-19, enrolled during active disease. The sequenced material came from peripheral blood. The CDR3 nucleotides are TGTGCCAGCAGCTTAATTCTGGGGCGGACCGCGAACACCGGGGAGCTGTTTTTT. Translating it yields CASSLILGRTANTGELFF.